These 26 T cell receptor beta chains were sequenced from one sample in a study of blood T cell repertoires in COVID-19. The method was immunoSEQ multiplex PCR; TCRdb's version includes in-frame clones alone and lacks a portion of them. The sample includes roughly 200,000 clones, approximately 83% of them seen just once. The sample consisted of peripheral blood. The receptors were sampled from a human donor with active or convalescent COVID-19. The donor label of this sample is uncertain.

The J gene is TRBJ2-5, the V gene TRBV6-1; tentative D call: TRBD1 (5 bases). The CDR3 runs to 14 residues. V was trimmed by 3 bases and J by 5 bases, leaving 13 bases between them. CDR1 and CDR2 from the germline V gene are MNHNS and SASEGT. This CDR3 is CASSEVRVRETQYF. In DNA form, the CDR3 reads TGTGCCAGCAGTGAGGTCAGGGTTAGGGAGACCCAGTACTTC.

The J gene is TRBJ2-7, the V gene TRBV27; the match to TRBD2 covers 13 bases. Germline values: CDR1 MNHEY, CDR2 SMNVEV (reference sequence). The CDR3 runs 15 residues. Trimming took 5 bases from V and 2 from J; bases not matched to a gene: 3. The CDR3 DNA is TGTGCCAGCAGTGGACTAGCGGGAGTCCCCTACGAGCAGTACTTC. Translation gives CASSGLAGVPYEQYF.

This chain connects TRBV6-6 to TRBJ2-7; 7 bases map to TRBD1. Germline V gene sequence: CDR1 MNHNY, CDR2 SVGAGI (reference sequence). The V segment lost 2 bases and the J segment 1 base; nucleotides outside the gene matches: 2. The CDR3 contains 14 residues. CDR3 residues: CASSYGTASYEQYF. DNA of the CDR3: TGTGCCAGCAGTTACGGGACAGCGTCCTACGAGCAGTACTTC.

The chain combines TRBV6-5 with TRBJ2-5; 10 bases line up with TRBD2. The CDR3 has 16 residues. Per the germline V gene, CDR1 is MNHEY and CDR2 is SVGAGI. J was trimmed by 5 bases and V by 0 bases; bases with no gene match: 6. The CDR3 here is CASSYSEAGGTETQYF. The CDR3 nucleotides are TGTGCCAGCAGTTACTCCGAAGCGGGGGGGACTGAGACCCAGTACTTC.

The CDR3 sequence is CASSQGGTGVLYEQYF. The CDR3 nucleotides read TGCGCCAGCAGCCAAGGTGGGACAGGGGTACTATACGAGCAGTACTTC. V and J are TRBV4-1 and TRBJ2-7, with 10 bases matching TRBD1. J lost 4 bases, V lost 1 base, and 7 bases had no gene match. CDR1 and CDR2 from the germline V gene are MGHRA and YSYEKL. The CDR3 has 16 amino acids.

This clone occurred once. CDR3 sequence (DNA): TGTGCCACCAGCCGGAGACCCCCCTTTAATGAGCAGTTCTTC. It specifies CATSRRPPFNEQFF. The chain is built from TRBV24-1 and TRBJ2-1; D gene unclear. With 7 bases removed from V and 7 bases from J, the gap between germline ends came to 16 bases. This CDR3 has 14 residues. Germline V gene sequence: CDR1 KGHDR, CDR2 SFDVKD.

The chain employs TRBV19 and TRBJ2-3; a possible D gene is TRBD2 (5 bases). From germline, CDR1 is LNHDA and CDR2 SQIVND (reference sequence). Trimming removed 6 bases at V and 6 bases at J, with 10 bases between. CDR3 length equals 12 residues. CDR3 nucleotides: TGTGCCAGTAGACAGTCGGGGGATACGCAGTATTTT. Translated: CASRQSGDTQYF. The variable domain in full, completed from reference TRBV19 and TRBJ2-3, reads DGGITQSPKYLFRKEGQNVTLSCEQNLNHDAMYWYRQDPGQGLRLIYYSQIVNDFQKGDIAEGYSVSREKKESFPLTVTSAQKNPTAFYLCASRQSGDTQYFGPGTRLTVL.

This sequence joins TRBV7-9 and TRBJ1-6, with D possibly TRBD1 on 5 matching bases. Per germline, CDR1 SEHNR and CDR2 FQNEAQ (reference sequence). Trimming cost V 5 bases and J 2 bases, with 13 bases left between them. The CDR3 length is 16 residues. CDR3 loop: CASSPGGGTYNSPLHF. The CDR3 DNA sequence: TGTGCCAGCAGCCCGGGGGGAGGCACCTATAATTCACCCCTCCACTTT. Variable domain in full (rest from reference TRBV7-9 and TRBJ1-6): DTGVSQNPRHKITKRGQNVTFRCDPISEHNRLYWYRQTLGQGPEFLTYFQNEAQLEKSRLLSDRFSAERPKGSFSTLEIQRTEQGDSAMYLCASSPGGGTYNSPLHFGNGTRLTVT.

The count of this clone is one. V is TRBV6-1 and J is TRBJ1-6, with a weak D call TRBD1 (6 bases). Germline loops: CDR1 MNHNS, CDR2 SASEGT. The CDR3 consists of 16 residues. The V end lost 0 bases, the J end lost 9 bases, and 15 bases lay between the germline ends. The CDR3 region has the DNA TGTGCCAGCAGTGAAGCGCCGACAGGTGGGGGTTCACCCCTCCACTTT. Translation: CASSEAPTGGGSPLHF.

The rearrangement joins TRBV19 to TRBJ1-1; 7 positions agree with TRBD1. CDR1 is LNHDA and CDR2 is SQIVND in the germline V gene (reference sequence). The CDR3 runs to 13 residues. Trimming at V came to 7 bases and at J to 6 bases, leaving 8 bases not matched to a gene. This chain's CDR3 is CASTGTAGPEAFF. In DNA form, the CDR3 reads TGTGCCAGTACTGGGACAGCCGGACCTGAAGCTTTCTTT.

This clone was detected only a few times. The V call is TRBV19, the J call TRBJ2-7, with 9 positions matching TRBD2. The germline V gene encodes CDR1 LNHDA and CDR2 SQIVND (reference sequence). Unmatched junction bases numbered 6, after V lost 4 bases and J lost 2 bases. The CDR3 has 15 amino acids. CDR3 sequence: CASSKERGATYEQYF. CDR3 bases: TGTGCCAGTAGTAAAGAGCGGGGGGCCACCTACGAGCAGTACTTC. Combining the CDR3 with reference TRBV19 and TRBJ2-7 gives the whole variable domain DGGITQSPKYLFRKEGQNVTLSCEQNLNHDAMYWYRQDPGQGLRLIYYSQIVNDFQKGDIAEGYSVSREKKESFPLTVTSAQKNPTAFYLCASSKERGATYEQYFGPGTRLTVT.

The chain couples TRBV7-2 to TRBJ1-6; D is undetermined. Germline V gene lookup returns CDR1 SGHTA and CDR2 FQGNSA. V was shortened by 2 bases and J by 10 bases, with 15 bases between the two germline ends. The CDR3 sequence is 15 residues long. The CDR3 DNA is TGTGCCAGCAGCTTAATACTCGGCGGATTATCACCCCTCCACTTT. Encoded protein: CASSLILGGLSPLHF.

The CDR3 region has the DNA TGTGCCAGTAGAAAGGGGTCCTCTAGGTTTGGAAACACCATATATTTT. It specifies CASRKGSSRFGNTIYF. The rearrangement uses TRBV19 and TRBJ1-3; TRBD1 might be the D (5 bases). The V and J ends lost 6 bases and 3 bases respectively, with 18 bases between them. Germline V gene lookup returns CDR1 LNHDA and CDR2 SQIVND (reference sequence). This CDR3 contains 16 residues.

The chain uses TRBV9 and TRBJ1-6; D possibly corresponds to TRBD1 (6 bases). There are 13 residues in the CDR3. The germline V gene has CDR1 SGDLS and CDR2 YYNGEE. V dropped 6 bases and J dropped 9 bases, with 13 bases sitting between them. The CDR3 region is CASTEGVGSPLHF. The CDR3, as DNA: TGTGCCAGCACCGAGGGGGTGGGTTCACCCCTCCACTTT.

The genes are TRBV19 and TRBJ2-3; 15 bases fit TRBD2. The CDR3 runs 20 residues. Germline CDR1 LNHDA, CDR2 SQIVND (reference sequence). Trimming removed 4 bases from V and 2 bases from J; junction bases left unmatched: 13. CDR3 nucleotides: TGTGCCAGTAGTAGACCGGGACTAGCGGGAGGAAGGGTTCTCACAGATACGCAGTATTTT. Translated, it gives CASSRPGLAGGRVLTDTQYF.

The gene calls are TRBV3-1 (or the pseudogene TRBV3-2) and TRBJ2-1; 8 bases map to TRBD2. The junction had 10 bases not matched to a gene; V was cut back by 6 bases and J by 0 bases. The germline V gene encodes CDR1 LGHDT and CDR2 YNNKEL (reference sequence). The CDR3 covers 17 residues. The CDR3 protein is CASSTSSGSNSYNEQFF. In DNA form, the CDR3 reads TGTGCCAGCAGTACCTCCAGCGGGAGCAACTCCTACAATGAGCAGTTCTTC.

The genes are TRBV19 and TRBJ2-2, with 7 nucleotides matching TRBD1. The V gene end was trimmed by 5 bases and the J gene end by 4 bases; junction bases not matched to a gene: 7. Germline CDR1 LNHDA, CDR2 SQIVND (reference sequence). CDR3 length equals 15 residues. The CDR3 is CASSSLDRRTGELFF. The CDR3 nucleotides read TGTGCCAGTAGTTCCCTGGACAGGCGCACCGGGGAGCTGTTTTTT.

This clone appeared a few times. This chain joins TRBV28 and TRBJ1-5; 7 bases line up with TRBD1. This CDR3 spans 14 amino acids. The J segment lost 7 bases and the V segment lost 6 bases, leaving 9 bases of the junction unmatched. The germline gives CDR1 MDHEN, CDR2 SYDVKM. CDR3 loop: CASREGATQQPQHF. The CDR3 DNA sequence: TGTGCCAGCAGGGAGGGGGCAACTCAACAGCCCCAGCATTTT. The full variable domain, rest sourced from reference TRBV28 and TRBJ1-5, is DVKVTQSSRYLVKRTGEKVFLECVQDMDHENMFWYRQDPGLGLRLIYFSYDVKMKEKGDIPEGYSVSREKKERFSLILESASTNQTSMYLCASREGATQQPQHFGDGTRLSIL.

V is TRBV2 and J is TRBJ2-1; TRBD1 matches 8 bases. This CDR3 has 15 amino acids. Germline trimming cut 6 bases from V and 3 bases from J; bases unmatched to any gene: 7. Germline CDR1 is SNHLY and CDR2 is FYNNEI. CDR3 sequence reads: CASSPGTGRYNEQFF. The CDR3 DNA follows: TGTGCCAGCAGCCCCGGGACAGGCCGCTACAATGAGCAGTTCTTC.

This clone is a singleton in its sample. The chain has TRBV3-1 (or the pseudogene TRBV3-2) and TRBJ1-2; D unclear. Between the trimmed V and J ends, which lost 2 bases and 2 bases, there was a span of 6 bases. Per the germline V gene, CDR1 is LGHDT and CDR2 is YNNKEL (reference sequence). This CDR3 contains 13 residues. CDR3 sequence reads: CASSQTSNYGYTF. Written as DNA, the CDR3 is TGTGCCAGCAGCCAAACATCAAACTATGGCTACACCTTC.

The V call is TRBV19, the J call TRBJ2-2; the D gene is possibly TRBD1 (6 bases). Looked up from germline, CDR1 is LNHDA and CDR2 is SQIVND (reference sequence). CDR3 length: 14 residues. V was shortened by 10 bases and J by 0 bases, with 12 bases between the two germline ends. The CDR3 sequence is CATGDTSNTGELFF. CDR3 DNA sequence: TGTGCCACCGGGGACACGTCGAACACCGGGGAGCTGTTTTTT.

This clone was seen once. V gene TRBV15 combines with J gene TRBJ1-2; D is perhaps TRBD1 (6 bases). The V end lost 1 base, the J end lost 3 bases, and 6 bases lay between the germline ends. The CDR3 consists of 13 residues. Germline V lookup: CDR1 LNHNV, CDR2 YYDKDF (reference sequence). The CDR3, as DNA: TGTGCCACCAGCAGAGCAGGGGACTATGGCTACACCTTC. Protein: CATSRAGDYGYTF.

J is TRBJ1-1 and V is TRBV28, with D maybe TRBD1 (5 bases). CDR1 and CDR2 (germline): MDHEN, SYDVKM. V dropped 6 bases and J dropped 3 bases, with 14 bases sitting between them. This CDR3 has 14 amino acids. The DNA for the CDR3 is TGTGCCAGCAGCAGCTACGGGGGGGACACTGAAGCTTTCTTT. It yields the protein CASSSYGGDTEAFF.

The J gene is TRBJ1-4, the V gene TRBV20-1, with a weak D call TRBD1 (6 bases). Trimming took off 7 bases at V and 3 bases at J, with 6 bases between the two ends. Per germline, CDR1 DFQATT and CDR2 SNEGSKA (reference sequence). This CDR3 region has 11 residues. CDR3 sequence: CSGTANEKLFF. CDR3 nucleotides: TGCAGTGGGACAGCTAATGAAAAACTGTTTTTT.

This sequence joins TRBV5-4 and TRBJ2-3, with 9 bases that match TRBD2. The CDR3 loop spans 14 amino acids. Looked up from germline, CDR1 is SGHNT and CDR2 is YYREEE (reference sequence). V shed 3 bases, J shed 5 bases, and the junction held 4 bases outside the gene matches. The CDR3 region is CASSSQRGEDTQYF. CDR3 in DNA: TGTGCCAGCAGCTCTCAGCGGGGGGAAGATACGCAGTATTTT.

The chain carries TRBV28 and TRBJ1-1; D is unclear. The V and J ends lost 5 bases and 0 bases respectively, with 13 bases between them. The CDR3 runs 15 residues. Per germline, CDR1 MDHEN and CDR2 SYDVKM. The CDR3 sequence is CASSPVRVMNTEAFF. Here the CDR3 DNA reads TGTGCCAGCAGTCCCGTGCGAGTTATGAACACTGAAGCTTTCTTT.